These 27 T cell receptor beta chains were sequenced from one sample in a study of blood T cell repertoires in COVID-19. The table came from immunoSEQ multiplex PCR; TCRdb's copy has only in-frame clones and leaves some out. This table has 250,000 to 350,000 clones, about 87% appearing once. Sequencing was performed on PBMCs or T cells enriched from blood (not recorded which). The origin of the receptors is a woman aged 30 to 39 who had recovered from COVID-19.

V gene TRBV5-4 combines with J gene TRBJ1-1, with a possible D match to TRBD1 (5 bases). Germline V gene sequence: CDR1 SGHNT, CDR2 YYREEE (reference sequence). CDR3 length equals 16 residues. V gave up 0 bases and J gave up 1 base, with 13 bases separating them. In DNA, the CDR3 is TGTGCCAGCAGCTTGGATGTGGGGCGGAGGAACACTGAAGCTTTCTTT. Translation gives CASSLDVGRRNTEAFF.

The J gene is TRBJ1-4, the V gene TRBV5-8; D possibly corresponds to TRBD1 (5 bases). V was shortened by 0 bases and J by 4 bases, with 7 bases between the two germline ends. Germline V gene data show CDR1 as SGHTS and CDR2 as YDEGEE. The CDR3 totals 14 residues. CDR3 nucleotides: TGTGCCAGCAGCTTGGAAAGGGGTAATGAAAAACTGTTTTTT. It translates to CASSLERGNEKLFF.

This clone was observed a few times. The genes are TRBV6-4 and TRBJ2-3, with 7 nucleotides matching TRBD1. Germline-derived CDR1 and CDR2 are MRHNA and SNTAGT. V shed 0 bases and J 2 bases; nucleotides not matched to a gene: 5. This CDR3 contains 16 residues. CDR3: CASSDSGDSFTDTQYF. DNA for the CDR3: TGTGCCAGCAGTGACTCTGGGGACAGCTTCACAGATACGCAGTATTTT.

The CDR3 DNA is TGTGCCAGCAGTCCGACAGGGGTCTGGGGTCAGCCCCAGCATTTT. It encodes CASSPTGVWGQPQHF. This chain uses TRBV2 with TRBJ1-5; 8 nucleotides line up with TRBD1. The CDR3 is 15 amino acids. Germline trimming cut 5 bases from V and 6 bases from J; bases unmatched to any gene: 9. CDR1 and CDR2 (germline): SNHLY, FYNNEI.

V gene TRBV4-2 combines with J gene TRBJ1-4; no clear D. Germline CDR1 LGHNA, CDR2 YNFKEQ. V shed 4 bases and J shed 4 bases, with 10 bases lying between them. CDR3 length: 14 residues. CDR3 nucleotides: TGTGCCAGCAGCCGCGACAAGTATAATGAAAAACTGTTTTTT. This translates into CASSRDKYNEKLFF.

The genes are TRBV7-2 and TRBJ2-7; 12 nucleotides align to TRBD2. This CDR3 region has 14 residues. Per the germline V gene, CDR1 is SGHTA and CDR2 is FQGNSA. V was clipped by 3 bases and J by 7 bases; unmatched bases: 4. The CDR3 nucleotides read TGTGCCAGCAGCTTCTCCGGGACTAGCGGGGAGCAGTACTTC. Its protein product is CASSFSGTSGEQYF.

The V call is TRBV5-1, the J call TRBJ1-2; D may be TRBD1 (6 bases). Trimming took 1 base from V and 3 from J, leaving 10 bases between them. CDR1 and CDR2 from the germline V gene are SGHRS and YFSETQ. This CDR3 is 14 amino acids long. The CDR3 DNA follows: TGCGCCAGCAGCTTGCAACCAGGGGACTATGGCTACACCTTC. It specifies CASSLQPGDYGYTF.

The chain has TRBV11-3 and TRBJ1-1; D may be TRBD1 (5 bases). The length of the CDR3 is 13 residues. CDR1 and CDR2 (germline): SGHNT, YENEEA. Trimming pared 2 bases from V and 5 bases from J, leaving 9 bases between. The CDR3 region is CASSLLGGTEAFF. Written as DNA, the CDR3 is TGTGCCAGCAGCTTACTTGGGGGGACTGAAGCTTTCTTT.

V usage is TRBV11-1 and J usage is TRBJ2-7; 8 bases are shared with TRBD1. CDR1 SGHAT and CDR2 FQDESV come from the germline V gene (reference sequence). CDR3 length equals 13 residues. V shed 5 bases and J 4 bases; nucleotides not matched to a gene: 4. CDR3 residues: CASSVGQGYEQYF. The CDR3 bases are TGTGCCAGCAGCGTAGGACAGGGTTACGAGCAGTACTTC.

The chain recombines TRBV3-1 (or the pseudogene TRBV3-2) with TRBJ1-4, with 8 bases identical to TRBD1. Trimming took 6 bases from V and 8 from J; bases not matched to a gene: 11. The CDR3 is 15 residues long. Germline CDR1 is LGHDT and CDR2 is YNNKEL (reference sequence). CDR3 amino acids: CASSPRQGSWEKLFF. As DNA, the CDR3 is TGTGCCAGCAGTCCTCGACAGGGGAGTTGGGAAAAACTGTTTTTT.

The V and J genes are TRBV19 and TRBJ2-7; D unclear. The CDR3 has 13 amino acids. The V end lost 6 bases, the J end lost 2 bases, and 11 bases lay between the germline ends. Germline assignment: CDR1 LNHDA and CDR2 SQIVND (reference sequence). This CDR3 is CASSRDITYEQYF. The CDR3 coding sequence is TGTGCCAGTAGCCGAGACATTACCTACGAGCAGTACTTC.

The chain combines TRBV5-1 with TRBJ1-2; unclear D gene. Germline V CDR1 and CDR2: SGHRS, YFSETQ. The V and J ends lost 2 bases and 4 bases respectively, with 9 bases between them. The CDR3 loop spans 13 amino acids. CDR3 nucleotide sequence: TGCGCCAGCAGCTTCGGCAGGCTCTATGGCTACACCTTC. It encodes CASSFGRLYGYTF.

The V gene is TRBV4-1, the J gene TRBJ2-2, with TRBD2 as a possible D gene (5 bases). V was shortened by 4 bases and J by 4 bases, with 16 bases between the two germline ends. Looked up from germline, CDR1 is MGHRA and CDR2 is YSYEKL. The CDR3 is 16 amino acids. CDR3 sequence (DNA): TGCGCCAGCAGCCTCTCCCCCAATCGGGGCACCGGGGAGCTGTTTTTT. It is translated as CASSLSPNRGTGELFF.

The V gene is TRBV5-1, the J gene TRBJ2-7; 9 bases map to TRBD1. Looked up from germline, CDR1 is SGHRS and CDR2 is YFSETQ. This CDR3 is built from 14 residues. The junction had 5 bases not matched to a gene; V was cut back by 4 bases and J by 3 bases. CDR3 DNA: TGCGCCAGCAGCGTCGGGACAGGGAACTACGAGCAGTACTTC. Residues: CASSVGTGNYEQYF.

The chain joins TRBV2 to TRBJ2-2; 8 bases line up with TRBD2. The CDR3 covers 14 residues. After removal of 8 bases from V and 2 bases from J, the junction contained 4 bases not matched to a gene. Germline V gives CDR1 SNHLY, CDR2 FYNNEI. The CDR3 here is CASQAGANTGELFF. The CDR3 nucleotides read TGTGCCAGCCAAGCGGGGGCCAACACCGGGGAGCTGTTTTTT.

V usage is TRBV6-5 and J usage is TRBJ2-5; 7 positions match TRBD1. This CDR3 comprises 13 residues. Germline values: CDR1 MNHEY, CDR2 SVGAGI. The V and J ends lost 6 bases and 2 bases, in that order; junction bases with no gene match: 3. CDR3 DNA sequence: TGTGCCAGCAGCGTGGGACAGCAAGAGACCCAGTACTTC. It codes for CASSVGQQETQYF.

The J gene is TRBJ1-1, the V gene TRBV12-3 or TRBV12-4; 8 bases match TRBD1. This CDR3 spans 13 amino acids. V gave up 10 bases and J gave up 2 bases; unmatched junction bases: 6. The CDR3 DNA reads as TGTGCCACCATGGACAGGGCCAACACTGAAGCTTTCTTT. This sequence encodes CATMDRANTEAFF.

The chain recombines TRBV11-3 with TRBJ2-3, with D possibly matching TRBD1 (6 bases). V gave up 5 bases and J gave up 0 bases, with 12 bases separating them. This CDR3 contains 15 residues. Germline CDR1 reads SGHNT; CDR2 reads YENEEA. In DNA, the CDR3 is TGTGCCAGCAGCAGAGGACAGACTAGCACAGATACGCAGTATTTT. It yields the protein CASSRGQTSTDTQYF.

The chain couples TRBV9 to TRBJ2-3, with TRBD2 matching over 8 bases. In germline, CDR1 is SGDLS, CDR2 YYNGEE. The junction had 4 bases not matched to a gene; V was cut back by 0 bases and J by 4 bases. The CDR3 loop spans 15 amino acids. The CDR3 is CASSVGLAGADTQYF. The CDR3, as DNA: TGTGCCAGCAGCGTAGGGCTAGCGGGCGCAGATACGCAGTATTTT.

This chain links TRBV9 with TRBJ2-2; 8 nucleotides line up with TRBD2. Trimming at V came to 3 bases and at J to 5 bases, leaving 6 bases not matched to a gene. Germline lookup yields CDR1 SGDLS and CDR2 YYNGEE. CDR3 length: 15 residues. The CDR3, as DNA: TGTGCCAGCAGCGGACGGGGGGGCCGAACCGGGGAGCTGTTTTTT. This sequence encodes CASSGRGGRTGELFF.

V gene TRBV5-6 combines with J gene TRBJ2-2; no firm D call. The V end lost 3 bases, the J end lost 3 bases, and 6 bases lay between the germline ends. From germline, CDR1 is SGHDT and CDR2 YYEEEE. The CDR3 loop spans 13 amino acids. The DNA for the CDR3 is TGTGCCAGCAGCTCGAGGTACACCGGGGAGCTGTTTTTT. This sequence encodes CASSSRYTGELFF.

This CDR3 is CSAGDTSEAFF. CDR3 DNA sequence: TGCAGTGCCGGGGACACTTCTGAAGCTTTCTTT. The chain has TRBV20-1 and TRBJ1-1, with D perhaps TRBD1 (6 bases). V lost 6 bases to trimming and J lost 6 bases, with 11 bases between them. The CDR3 length is 11 residues. Germline V gene lookup returns CDR1 DFQATT and CDR2 SNEGSKA (reference sequence).

The V and J genes are TRBV7-9 and TRBJ2-1; 8 bases line up with TRBD1. V gave up 5 bases and J gave up 1 base; unmatched junction bases: 7. The CDR3 totals 16 residues. CDR1 is SEHNR, CDR2 FQNEAQ, per germline (reference sequence). CDR3 nucleotides: TGTGCCAGCAGCACTTCTACAGGGGGGTCCTACAATGAGCAGTTCTTC. Translated, it gives CASSTSTGGSYNEQFF.

The chain links TRBV7-9 to TRBJ2-1; maybe TRBD2 (7 bases). The CDR3 runs to 15 residues. With 5 bases removed from V and 6 bases from J, the gap between germline ends came to 17 bases. In germline, CDR1 is SEHNR, CDR2 FQNEAQ (reference sequence). CDR3 DNA sequence: TGTGCCAGCAGCCGGGCTGTGGGAGGGGGCAATGAGCAGTTCTTC. It translates to CASSRAVGGGNEQFF.

The chain uses TRBV5-6 and TRBJ1-5; TRBD1 matches 8 bases. V trimming: 4 bases; J trimming: 1 base; junction bases outside the gene matches: 7. The CDR3 spans 16 residues. Per the germline V gene, CDR1 is SGHDT and CDR2 is YYEEEE. Written as DNA, the CDR3 is TGTGCCAGCAGCACTGGACAGGGCAGCAGCAATCAGCCCCAGCATTTT. This translates into CASSTGQGSSNQPQHF.

The chain is built from TRBV5-4 and TRBJ2-7; 11 nucleotides align to TRBD2. After removal of 0 bases from V and 0 bases from J, the junction contained 5 bases not matched to a gene. The germline gives CDR1 SGHNT, CDR2 YYREEE (reference sequence). The CDR3 is made up of 17 amino acids. The CDR3 region has the DNA TGTGCCAGCAGCTTGGGTCTAGCGGGGGGCGTCTCCTACGAGCAGTACTTC. Protein product: CASSLGLAGGVSYEQYF.

This chain joins TRBV20-1 and TRBJ2-1; D call uncertain. V lost 0 bases to trimming and J lost 10 bases, with 7 bases between them. Germline V gives CDR1 DFQATT, CDR2 SNEGSKA (reference sequence). The CDR3 sequence is 11 residues long. The CDR3 sequence is CSARDLGEQFF. CDR3 DNA sequence: TGCAGTGCTAGAGATCTGGGCGAGCAGTTCTTC.